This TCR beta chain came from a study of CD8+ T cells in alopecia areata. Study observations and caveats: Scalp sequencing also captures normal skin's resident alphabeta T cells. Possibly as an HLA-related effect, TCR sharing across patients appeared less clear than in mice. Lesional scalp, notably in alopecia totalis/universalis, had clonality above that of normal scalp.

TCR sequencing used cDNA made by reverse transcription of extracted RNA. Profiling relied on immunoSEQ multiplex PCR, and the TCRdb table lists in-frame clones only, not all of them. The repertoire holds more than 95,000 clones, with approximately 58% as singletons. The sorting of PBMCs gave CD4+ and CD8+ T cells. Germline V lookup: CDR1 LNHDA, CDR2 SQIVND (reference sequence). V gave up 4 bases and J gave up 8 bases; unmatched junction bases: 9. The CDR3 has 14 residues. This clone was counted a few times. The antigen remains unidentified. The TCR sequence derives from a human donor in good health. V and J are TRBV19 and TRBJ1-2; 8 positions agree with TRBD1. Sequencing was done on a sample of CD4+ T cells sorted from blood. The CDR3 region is CASSKGQGEGGYTF. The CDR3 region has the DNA TGTGCCAGTAGTAAAGGACAGGGAGAGGGCGGCTACACCTTC.